The 23 T cell receptor beta chains given below trace back to one sample, sequenced in a study of spatial heterogeneity in lung cancer. Time point denoted: sample taken at primary tumor resection. The sequenced material consisted of unsorted whole RNA from tumor, nontumor lung or frozen PBMC. TCRdb reprocessed the 5' RACE reads via MiXCR and lists one record per CDR3 protein. The table lists more than 9,500 distinct CDR3 sequences, approximately 6.2% of them singletons, with about 9.3% in the top ten. The starting material was normal lung tissue next to the tumor, obtained at surgery. Source of these receptors: a male donor with early-stage non-small cell lung cancer.

The rearrangement uses TRBV12-3 or TRBV12-4 and TRBJ1-2; D remains ambiguous. The CDR3 length is 12 residues. The V end lost 6 bases, the J end lost 4 bases, and 9 bases lay between the germline ends. CDR3 sequence: CASSSAIYGYTF. The DNA of the CDR3 is TGTGCCAGCAGCTCCGCCATCTATGGCTACACCTTC.

This clonotype was found many times. This chain connects TRBV27 to TRBJ2-3; 12 nucleotides align to TRBD2. J was trimmed by 4 bases and V by 2 bases; bases with no gene match: 7. The CDR3 loop spans 17 amino acids. Germline-derived CDR1 and CDR2 are MNHEY and SMNVEV (reference sequence). The CDR3 nucleotides read TGTGCCAGCAGTTTAGTCACTAGCGGGGGGTTCTCAGATACGCAGTATTTT. Encoded protein: CASSLVTSGGFSDTQYF.

CDR3 bases: TGTGCCAGCAGCCCGATCTCCTCCAGGGGTTTTGGCTACACCTTC. It translates to CASSPISSRGFGYTF. J is TRBJ1-2 and V is TRBV7-9; possible D gene TRBD1, 6 bases. V lost 5 bases, J lost 7 bases, and 20 bases lay in between. This CDR3 is built from 15 residues. Germline loops: CDR1 SEHNR, CDR2 FQNEAQ (reference sequence). Filled out from reference TRBV7-9 and TRBJ1-2, the complete variable domain reads DTGVSQNPRHKITKRGQNVTFRCDPISEHNRLYWYRQTLGQGPEFLTYFQNEAQLEKSRLLSDRFSAERPKGSFSTLEIQRTEQGDSAMYLCASSPISSRGFGYTFGSGTRLTVV.

In its sample, this clonotype is medium-sized. The chain has TRBV6-5 and TRBJ1-1; D not resolved. Trimming cost V 2 bases and J 3 bases, with 7 bases left between them. The CDR3 has 13 amino acids. Germline loops: CDR1 MNHEY, CDR2 SVGAGI. The CDR3 spells CASSYRKYTEAFF. Written as DNA, the CDR3 is TGTGCCAGCAGTTACAGGAAATACACTGAAGCTTTCTTT.

This clonotype is classed as medium-sized. The chain employs TRBV7-6 and TRBJ1-1; 10 nucleotides agree with TRBD1. V lost 1 base to trimming and J lost 13 bases; unmatched junction nucleotides: 12. CDR1 is SGHVS and CDR2 is FNYEAQ in the germline V gene. This CDR3 region has 15 residues. CDR3 sequence (DNA): TGTGCCAGCAGCTTAGGGACCGGGACAGGGGATAAGGTTTTCTTT. Amino acid sequence: CASSLGTGTGDKVFF.

This clonotype was observed many times. The rearrangement joins TRBV7-2 to TRBJ2-5, with D possibly being TRBD2 (5 bases). Germline lookup yields CDR1 SGHTA and CDR2 FQGNSA. This CDR3 is 13 amino acids long. The germline V and J ends were trimmed by 4 bases and 4 bases, with 10 bases remaining between them. CDR3: CASSSPGRETQYF. CDR3 DNA sequence: TGTGCCAGCAGCTCGCCGGGGAGAGAGACCCAGTACTTC.

This clonotype occurred many times. The V and J genes are TRBV11-2 and TRBJ1-6, with TRBD1 matching 10 bases. CDR1 is SGHAT and CDR2 is FQNNGV in the germline V gene. Trimming removed 7 bases from V and 8 bases from J; junction bases left unmatched: 5. There are 14 residues in the CDR3. The CDR3 sequence: CASTWTGGYSPLHF. The CDR3 bases are TGTGCCAGCACCTGGACAGGGGGTTATTCACCCCTCCACTTT.

The chain is built from TRBV6-2 or TRBV6-3 and TRBJ2-5, with a possible D match to TRBD1 (6 bases). Between the trimmed V and J ends, which lost 6 bases and 1 base, there was a span of 21 bases. Per germline, CDR1 MNHEY and CDR2 SVGEGT. This CDR3 is 17 amino acids long. The CDR3 nucleotides read TGTGCCAGCAGCCGTTGGGGCAGGTCAGGGGCCCAAGAGACCCAGTACTTC. Its translation is CASSRWGRSGAQETQYF.

Only a few counts were recorded for this clonotype. The genes are TRBV15 and TRBJ1-3, with 7 bases fitting TRBD1. Trimming took 8 bases from V and 2 from J; bases not matched to a gene: 6. Germline CDR1 is LNHNV and CDR2 is YYDKDF (reference sequence). The CDR3 is 14 residues long. CDR3 amino acids: CATRQGLAGNTIYF. The CDR3 DNA follows: TGTGCCACCCGACAGGGTTTAGCTGGAAACACCATATATTTT.

At least ten counts were recorded for this clonotype. The rearrangement joins TRBV2 to TRBJ1-1, with a possible D match to TRBD1 (5 bases). This CDR3 region has 15 residues. Germline values: CDR1 SNHLY, CDR2 FYNNEI. Trimming shortened V by 0 bases and J by 4 bases, and 12 bases separated the two germline ends. The CDR3 spells CASSEAGVGSTEAFF. In DNA form, the CDR3 reads TGTGCCAGCAGTGAAGCAGGGGTGGGGAGCACTGAAGCTTTCTTT.

This clonotype was observed a few times. The chain is built from TRBV6-1 and TRBJ2-2, with 8 bases identical to TRBD2. This CDR3 is built from 15 residues. The germline V gene has CDR1 MNHNS and CDR2 SASEGT. V lost 6 bases to trimming and J lost 0 bases; unmatched junction nucleotides: 3. DNA for the CDR3: TGTGCCAGCAGCCCACTAGCGGCGAACACCGGGGAGCTGTTTTTT. This encodes CASSPLAANTGELFF.

By frequency in the sample, this clonotype is medium-sized (0.01 to 0.1%). The chain links TRBV6-6 to TRBJ1-6, with a tentative D call TRBD1 (5 bases). The germline CDR1 and CDR2 sequences are MNHNY and SVGAGI (reference sequence). The CDR3 sequence is 16 residues long. The V end lost 5 bases, the J end lost 7 bases, and 18 bases lay between the germline ends. The CDR3 DNA reads TGTGCCAGCAGTGCCCGGTGGGGGGAAGGGAATTCACCCCTCCACTTT. Translating it yields CASSARWGEGNSPLHF.

This clonotype was counted many times. This chain uses TRBV24-1 with TRBJ1-5; possibly TRBD1 for D (6 bases). CDR3 length equals 14 residues. Germline V lookup: CDR1 KGHDR, CDR2 SFDVKD. Deletions cut 4 bases from V and 4 bases from J, with 10 bases between. CDR3 sequence (DNA): TGTGCCACCAGTGAACCCGGACAGAATCAGCCCCAGCATTTT. It yields the protein CATSEPGQNQPQHF.

This clonotype has ten or more counts. This chain joins TRBV11-3 and TRBJ2-1, with D possibly being TRBD2 (6 bases). The V end was cut by 3 bases, the J end by 5 bases, with 14 bases between. CDR1 and CDR2 (germline): SGHNT, YENEEA. The CDR3 totals 15 residues. The CDR3 bases are TGTGCCAGCAGCTTCGGTAGCGGAATTGACAATGAGCAGTTCTTC. Translating gives CASSFGSGIDNEQFF.

This clonotype is judged medium-sized. The chain joins TRBV7-6 to TRBJ1-1; 7 bases agree with TRBD1. Trimming took 5 bases from V and 1 from J; bases not matched to a gene: 4. The CDR3 has 14 amino acids. Germline V gene data show CDR1 as SGHVS and CDR2 as FNYEAQ. CDR3 sequence: CASSAYRGNTEAFF. CDR3 sequence (DNA): TGTGCCAGCAGCGCCTACAGGGGGAACACTGAAGCTTTCTTT. The full variable domain, in which reference TRBV7-6 and TRBJ1-1 provide the parts outside the CDR3, is GAGVSQSPRYKVTKRGQDVALRCDPISGHVSLYWYRQALGQGPEFLTYFNYEAQQDKSGLPNDRFSAERPEGSISTLTIQRTEQRDSAMYRCASSAYRGNTEAFFGQGTRLTVV.

By share of the sample, this clonotype is medium-sized. The chain combines TRBV12-3 or TRBV12-4 with TRBJ2-2, with D uncertain. The CDR3 runs to 14 residues. V gave up 3 bases and J gave up 5 bases, with 10 bases separating them. The CDR3 DNA follows: TGTGCCAGCAGTTTGGGCTGGTCGACCGGGGAGCTGTTTTTT. It codes for CASSLGWSTGELFF.

Ten or more counts support this clonotype. The gene calls are TRBV3-1 and TRBJ2-5, with 9 positions matching TRBD2. From germline, CDR1 is LGHDT and CDR2 YNNKEL (reference sequence). The CDR3 sequence is 17 residues long. V was pared by 3 bases and J by 3 bases, with 11 bases of the junction left unmatched. The CDR3 region is CASSQGIAGETEETQYF. The CDR3 DNA reads as TGTGCCAGCAGCCAGGGGATAGCGGGAGAAACGGAAGAGACCCAGTACTTC.

This clonotype rates as medium-sized. The chain carries TRBV20-1 and TRBJ2-7; 9 bases line up with TRBD2. Germline V gene lookup returns CDR1 DFQATT and CDR2 SNEGSKA (reference sequence). V gave up 0 bases and J gave up 4 bases; unmatched junction bases: 7. This CDR3 contains 15 residues. Here the CDR3 reads CSARDPAGGIYEQYF. As DNA, the CDR3 is TGCAGTGCTAGAGATCCGGCGGGAGGGATTTACGAGCAGTACTTC.

In this sample, this clonotype turned up many times. The rearrangement joins TRBV5-4 to TRBJ2-7; D unclear. The V end lost 0 bases, the J end lost 4 bases, and 11 bases lay between the germline ends. Germline CDR1 is SGHNT and CDR2 is YYREEE (reference sequence). This CDR3 contains 14 residues. CDR3 sequence: CASSLGVGGYEQYF. The CDR3 DNA reads as TGTGCCAGCAGCTTGGGAGTGGGCGGATACGAGCAGTACTTC.

By share, this clonotype counts as medium-sized. The V gene is TRBV7-9, the J gene TRBJ1-5; a weak D match, TRBD1 (5 bases). The CDR3 consists of 14 residues. Trimming left V 8 bases short and J 6 bases short, with 17 bases between. CDR1 and CDR2 (germline): SEHNR, FQNEAQ (reference sequence). This CDR3 reads CASADGGRGQPQHF. DNA for the CDR3: TGTGCCAGCGCGGACGGGGGTCGAGGTCAGCCCCAGCATTTT.

In its sample, this clonotype was seen many times. The chain couples TRBV5-1 to TRBJ2-3; D gene unclear. The CDR3 sequence is 12 residues long. CDR1 and CDR2 (germline): SGHRS, YFSETQ. V was shortened by 4 bases and J by 1 base, with 4 bases between the two germline ends. The CDR3 nucleotides are TGCGCCAGCAGCGTTGGCACAGATACGCAGTATTTT. It yields the protein CASSVGTDTQYF.

This clonotype was seen at least ten times. The chain carries TRBV27 and TRBJ1-5; 7 positions agree with TRBD1. The CDR3 totals 15 residues. CDR1 MNHEY and CDR2 SMNVEV come from the germline V gene (reference sequence). Trimming removed 4 bases from V and 5 bases from J; junction bases left unmatched: 8. The CDR3 sequence: CASSSRDSWDQPQHF. CDR3 DNA: TGTGCCAGCAGTTCCCGGGACAGTTGGGATCAGCCCCAGCATTTT.

This clonotype was seen at least ten times. The CDR3 nucleotides read TGTGCCAGCAGCTTAGAGCAGGGTTATGGAAACACCATATATTTT. Protein: CASSLEQGYGNTIYF. The genes are TRBV7-8 and TRBJ1-3; a weak D match, TRBD1 (5 bases). Germline lookup yields CDR1 SGHVS and CDR2 FQNEAQ. The CDR3 is 15 residues long. The V gene lost 1 base and the J gene lost 3 bases, with 10 bases spanning the gap.